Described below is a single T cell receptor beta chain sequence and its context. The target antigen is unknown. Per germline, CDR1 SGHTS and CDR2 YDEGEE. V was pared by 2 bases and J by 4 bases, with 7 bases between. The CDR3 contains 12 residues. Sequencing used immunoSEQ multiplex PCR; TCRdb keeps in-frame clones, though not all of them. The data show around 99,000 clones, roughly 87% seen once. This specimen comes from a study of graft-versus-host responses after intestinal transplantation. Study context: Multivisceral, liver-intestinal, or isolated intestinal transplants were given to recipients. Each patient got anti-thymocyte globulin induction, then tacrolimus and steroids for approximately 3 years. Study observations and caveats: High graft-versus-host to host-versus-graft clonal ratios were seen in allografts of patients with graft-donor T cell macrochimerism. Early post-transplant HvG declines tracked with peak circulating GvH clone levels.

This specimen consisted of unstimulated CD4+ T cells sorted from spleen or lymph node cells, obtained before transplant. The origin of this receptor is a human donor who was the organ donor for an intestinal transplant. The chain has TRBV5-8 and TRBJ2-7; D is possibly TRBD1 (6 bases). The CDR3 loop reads CASSLGGYEQYF. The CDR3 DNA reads TGTGCCAGCAGCTTAGGGGGTTACGAGCAGTACTTC.